The 3 T cell receptor beta chains presented below share a single source sample, sequenced in a study of blood T cells in healthy people across ages. Then a second PCR, running about 7 to 11 cycles, was carried out with a sample-barcoded 5' primer and a J-beta primer mix. TCRdb reprocessed the 5' RACE reads with MiXCR, giving one entry per CDR3 protein. The table has 1.2 million to 1.5 million distinct CDR3 sequences, 45% to 70% seen once; the top ten hold approximately 7%. Material: blood. These receptors originate from a man between 18 and 35 years old in good health.

This chain connects TRBV7-2 to TRBJ1-2, with D perhaps matching TRBD1 (5 bases). CDR3 length equals 15 residues. Trimming cost V 2 bases and J 4 bases, with 14 bases left between them. Germline V gene lookup returns CDR1 SGHTA and CDR2 FQGNSA. The CDR3 DNA is TGTGCCAGCAGCTTATTGGGCGGCGGGACCTATGGCTACACCTTC. Its protein product is CASSLLGGGTYGYTF.

The chain uses TRBV4-1 and TRBJ2-7; TRBD1 is a possible D gene (5 bases). CDR1 and CDR2 from the germline V gene are MGHRA and YSYEKL. The CDR3 length is 15 residues. Trimming removed 1 base from V and 1 base from J, with 11 bases in between. The CDR3 reads CASSQGHDRSYEQYF. The DNA of the CDR3 is TGCGCCAGCAGCCAAGGTCATGACAGATCCTACGAGCAGTACTTC.

This chain uses TRBV2 with TRBJ2-3; 10 bases fit TRBD1. Germline V gene data show CDR1 as SNHLY and CDR2 as FYNNEI. With 9 bases clipped from V and 4 bases from J, the junction kept 22 bases outside the gene matches. CDR3 length equals 19 residues. The CDR3 nucleotides are TGTGCCAGTCTCTACAGGCCGGGACAGGGGCCGGGGGGATCAGATACGCAGTATTTT. This codes for CASLYRPGQGPGGSDTQYF.